This T cell receptor beta chain is drawn from a study of shared clonotypes between healthy human individuals. The CDR3 has 14 amino acids. Germline CDR1 is ENHRY and CDR2 is SYGVKD. With V trimmed by 2 bases and J by 6 bases, 0 bases remained unmatched. Sequenced by immunoSEQ multiplex PCR; TCRdb stores in-frame clones only, minus some. The sample holds hundreds of thousands of clones; around 72% are singletons and the top ten take under 2%. To note about this clone: The sample contains more than one DNA sequence encoding this CDR3.

This receptor was taken from a woman in her 30s in good health. The J gene is TRBJ1-4, the V gene TRBV10-3; 10 nucleotides align to TRBD1. The source material was memory CD4+ T cells sorted from blood. Specified subset: CD45RA-negative fraction. DNA of the CDR3: TGTGCCATCAGTGAGGGACAGGGGGATGAAAAACTGTTTTTT. It codes for CAISEGQGDEKLFF.